This T cell receptor (beta chain) was profiled in a study of blood T cell repertoires in COVID-19. The protocol was immunoSEQ multiplex PCR, while the TCRdb copy is restricted to in-frame clones and leaves out a portion. This repertoire shows around 460,000 clones, 70% to 90% found once; its top ten account for roughly 0.84%. This CDR3 spans 15 amino acids. Germline trimming cut 3 bases from V and 2 bases from J; bases unmatched to any gene: 5. From germline, CDR1 is KGHDR and CDR2 SFDVKD. This sequence was found in a man between 18 and 29 years old with COVID-19, enrolled during active disease. The sequenced material came from peripheral blood. This chain links TRBV24-1 with TRBJ2-7, with 8 bases that match TRBD2. In DNA form, the CDR3 reads TGTGCCACCAGTGATCCGAGCGGGGGCACCTACGAGCAGTACTTC. Protein: CATSDPSGGTYEQYF.